Each of the 10 T cell receptor beta chains below was sequenced from the same sample in a study of cytomegalovirus exposure and HLA in healthy donors. The PCR was carried out with 60 Vbeta primers and 13 Jbeta primers. TCRdb keeps only in-frame clones here, not all; method: immunoSEQ multiplex PCR. The sample includes more than 150,000 clones, approximately 80% of them seen just once. The sample comprised PBMCs. These receptor sequences come from a woman in her thirties in good health and CMV-seronegative.

This clone was observed once. The V call is TRBV7-9, the J call TRBJ2-1; D might be TRBD1 (6 bases). Trimming shortened V by 5 bases and J by 2 bases, and 13 bases separated the two germline ends. The CDR3 totals 15 residues. Germline V CDR1 and CDR2: SEHNR, FQNEAQ (reference sequence). CDR3 sequence (DNA): TGTGCCAGCAGCGGAACTAGGACAGCCTACAATGAGCAGTTCTTC. Amino acids: CASSGTRTAYNEQFF.

The gene calls are TRBV6-1 and TRBJ1-2; 10 bases match TRBD1. CDR3 length equals 13 residues. V dropped 6 bases and J dropped 8; count of bases not matched to a gene: 6. Germline V gives CDR1 MNHNS, CDR2 SASEGT. The CDR3 DNA reads TGTGCCAGCAGGAGACAGGGGGCGGACGGCTACACCTTC. Translating gives CASRRQGADGYTF.

In the case of this clone: The sample has other DNA sequences that encode this CDR3 too. V gene TRBV27 combines with J gene TRBJ1-2; D gene ambiguous. This CDR3 region has 13 residues. CDR1 MNHEY and CDR2 SMNVEV come from the germline V gene (reference sequence). The V and J ends lost 0 bases and 2 bases respectively, with 4 bases between them. CDR3 coding DNA: TGTGCCAGCAGTTTATCTCTGAACTATGGCTACACCTTC. Its protein is CASSLSLNYGYTF.

The V call is TRBV4-3, the J call TRBJ2-7, with 12 bases matching TRBD1. J was trimmed by 5 bases and V by 4 bases; bases with no gene match: 6. The CDR3 is 15 amino acids. Germline CDR1 LGHNA, CDR2 YSLEER. CDR3 residues: CASSRGTGGYNEQYF. DNA for the CDR3: TGCGCCAGCAGCCGGGGGACAGGGGGCTACAACGAGCAGTACTTC.

The rearrangement uses TRBV7-2 and TRBJ2-1; tentative D call: TRBD1 (5 bases). Germline V gene data show CDR1 as SGHTA and CDR2 as FQGNSA. Trimming stripped 5 bases from V and 9 bases from J, with 14 bases between. The CDR3 length is 13 residues. The CDR3 coding sequence is TGTGCCAGCAGCCCAAACCCGGACACTGAGCAGTTCTTC. Translation gives CASSPNPDTEQFF.

The chain combines TRBV28 with TRBJ1-1; weak D call: TRBD1 (6 bases). This CDR3 comprises 15 residues. CDR1 and CDR2 from the germline V gene are MDHEN and SYDVKM. With 2 bases removed from V and 7 bases from J, the gap between germline ends came to 17 bases. CDR3 sequence reads: CASSLAGGQSGEAFF. DNA for the CDR3: TGTGCCAGCAGTTTAGCGGGGGGGCAATCGGGTGAAGCTTTCTTT. The full variable domain, completed using reference TRBV28 and TRBJ1-1, is DVKVTQSSRYLVKRTGEKVFLECVQDMDHENMFWYRQDPGLGLRLIYFSYDVKMKEKGDIPEGYSVSREKKERFSLILESASTNQTSMYLCASSLAGGQSGEAFFGQGTRLTVV.

This clone appeared a few times. The chain recombines TRBV6-4 with TRBJ2-1, with D maybe TRBD2 (6 bases). V was clipped by 5 bases and J by 6 bases, with 14 bases between them. CDR1 and CDR2 from the germline V gene are MRHNA and SNTAGT. The CDR3 is 14 residues long. CDR3 protein: CASSREIVSNEQFF. The CDR3, as DNA: TGTGCCAGCAGTCGGGAGATAGTGAGCAATGAGCAGTTCTTC.

Notes on this clone: The junction and the germline gene differ at one end; a read error may be behind it. The chain carries TRBV7-2 and TRBJ2-4; 7 positions match TRBD1. The CDR3 totals 14 residues. Germline CDR1 and CDR2: SGHTA and FQGNSA. The CDR3, as DNA: TGTGCCAGCAGCTCCGGGACAGAGAAAAACAGTCAGTACTTC. The encoded protein is CASSSGTEKNSQYF.

The chain carries TRBV2 and TRBJ2-7, with TRBD2 identical over 7 bases. Looked up from germline, CDR1 is SNHLY and CDR2 is FYNNEI. This CDR3 is 14 amino acids long. J lost 3 bases, V lost 7 bases, and 9 bases had no gene match. CDR3 coding DNA: TGTGCCAGCATTCGGAACCCGGGAGGCTACGAGCAGTACTTC. Protein: CASIRNPGGYEQYF.

This clone has just one count. This chain links TRBV2 with TRBJ2-4, with TRBD2 identical over 7 bases. Losses at the gene ends were 6 bases for V and 0 bases for J; bases not matched to a gene: 8. The CDR3 contains 16 residues. Germline loops: CDR1 SNHLY, CDR2 FYNNEI. CDR3 in DNA: TGTGCCAGCAGGCCAGGGAGGGGCCTAGCCAAAAACATTCAGTACTTC. Protein: CASRPGRGLAKNIQYF.